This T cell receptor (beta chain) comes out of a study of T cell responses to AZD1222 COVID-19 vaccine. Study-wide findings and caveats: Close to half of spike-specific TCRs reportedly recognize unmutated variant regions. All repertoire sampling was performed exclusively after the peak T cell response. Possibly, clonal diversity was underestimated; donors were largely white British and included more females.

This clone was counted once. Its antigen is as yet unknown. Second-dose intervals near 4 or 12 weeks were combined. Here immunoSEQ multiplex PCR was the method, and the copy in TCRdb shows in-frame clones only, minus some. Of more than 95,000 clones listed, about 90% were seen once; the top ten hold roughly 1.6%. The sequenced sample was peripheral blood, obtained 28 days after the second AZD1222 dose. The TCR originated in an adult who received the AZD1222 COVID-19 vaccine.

CDR3: CASSIGGGQPQHF. For the CDR3, the DNA is TGTGCCAGCTCCATCGGGGGTGGACAGCCCCAGCATTTT. The J gene is TRBJ1-5, the V gene TRBV5-5, with D perhaps matching TRBD1 (5 bases). The CDR3 sequence is 13 residues long. Germline loops: CDR1 SGHKS, CDR2 YYEKEE (reference sequence). V lost 7 bases, J lost 7 bases, and 15 bases lay in between.